This T cell receptor (beta chain) was documented in a study of human T cells and chemical hapten exposure. Study summary: Scalp application of diphenylcyclopropenone was performed weekly in patients across the entire roughly 25-week study. Patch tests containing 0.01% DPC, applied to the upper back, were read at 6 days. Findings of the study overall: DPC sensitization produced no change in TCRs with frequency above 1 in 1000.

The ends were cut back, 6 bases at V and 10 bases at J, with 15 bases in the middle. This CDR3 has 12 residues. Looked up from germline, CDR1 is MDHEN and CDR2 is SYDVKM. Comment on this clonotype: Its antigen is not known.

Time point meaning: patch test 1, 2 weeks after DPC sensitization. The sample's treatment: therapeutic diphenylcyclopropenone sensitization with weekly scalp DPC. Individual cDNA molecules received unique molecular identifiers in the library. Via MiXCR, TCRdb re-called the RACE reads, giving one row per CDR3 protein. The sample holds about 71,000 distinct CDR3 sequences, around 9.8% seen once. J is TRBJ2-5 and V is TRBV28; D may be TRBD1 (6 bases). This material consisted of whole blood, taken in connection with sensitization to the hapten diphenylcyclopropenone (DPC). The clonotype comes from a woman in her 40s with alopecia areata. Some clones in this sample may be carry-over from other donors' samples. The CDR3 loop reads CASSLTTGNQYF. The CDR3, as DNA: TGTGCCAGCAGCCTGACAACAGGGAACCAGTACTTC. Full variable domain (outside the CDR3, taken from reference TRBV28 and TRBJ2-5): DVKVTQSSRYLVKRTGEKVFLECVQDMDHENMFWYRQDPGLGLRLIYFSYDVKMKEKGDIPEGYSVSREKKERFSLILESASTNQTSMYLCASSLTTGNQYFGPGTRLLVL.